These 2 T cell receptor beta chains share one sample of origin, sequenced in a study of CD8 T cells in ankylosing spondylitis. Study-wide points: One TCR beta motif, made up of several highly homologous variants, appeared characteristic of ankylosing spondylitis blood.

Each CDR3 protein is one row after TCRdb ran MiXCR on the 5' RACE reads. The sample contains 100,000 to 150,000 distinct CDR3 sequences, under 20% of which appear only once. These receptors have no identified antigens. The sequenced sample was blood, either unsorted or a sorted T cell fraction (not recorded which). These receptor sequences come from a male donor with ankylosing spondylitis.

This clonotype occurred many times. This chain uses TRBV29-1 with TRBJ2-3; 7 positions agree with TRBD2. This CDR3 has 15 residues. Unmatched junction bases numbered 7, after V lost 0 bases and J lost 4 bases. Germline V CDR1 and CDR2: SQVTM, ANQGSEA. The CDR3 coding sequence is TGCAGCGTTGAAGATCAGGGAGGGGAACCAGATACGCAGTATTTT. Its protein product is CSVEDQGGEPDTQYF.

This clonotype was detected only a few times. One end of the junction is discordant with germline, which a read error may explain. The genes are TRBV7-7 and TRBJ2-5, with TRBD2 identical over 8 bases. Germline CDR1 SSHAT, CDR2 FNYEAQ (reference sequence). The CDR3 covers 19 residues. CDR3 coding DNA: TGTGCTAGCAGCTTAGCCCCTGCTTATGGAGCGGGAGATAAAGAGACCCAGTACTTC. Encoded protein: CASSLAPAYGAGDKETQYF.